These 19 T cell receptor beta chains share one sample of origin, sequenced in a study of low-dose radiotherapy and immunotherapy resistance in tumors. Time point indicated: before trial treatment. TRAV- and TRBV-specific primers were used for first-strand cDNA, which covered alpha and beta chains. The authors ran 20 PCR cycles to amplify TCRs with a constant-region primer and V-primer adapter. A single record per CDR3 protein comes from TCRdb applying MiXCR to the reads. This table has tens of thousands of distinct CDR3 sequences, roughly 19% appearing once. This material consisted of PBMCs, taken before treatment. Receptor source: a male donor with prostate cancer.

This clonotype was seen at least ten times. The chain carries TRBV7-2 and TRBJ2-3; D gene unclear. The CDR3 totals 12 residues. Trimming shortened V by 2 bases and J by 5 bases, and 5 bases separated the two germline ends. Germline V gene lookup returns CDR1 SGHTA and CDR2 FQGNSA. The CDR3 protein is CASSLNIDTQYF. In nucleotides, the CDR3 is TGTGCCAGCAGCTTAAATATAGATACGCAGTATTTT.

Comment on this clonotype: A much larger clone lies a single base off, so this may be a read error. This chain connects TRBV5-3 to TRBJ2-1; TRBD2 aligns across 8 bases. TRBV5-3 is treated as an ORF (open reading frame) with a function not yet certain. The CDR3 runs 17 residues. The CDR3 is CASSFGPPGLGGNEQFF. The CDR3 DNA is TGTGCCAGCAGCTTCGGGCCCCCGGGACTAGGAGGCAATGAGCAGTTCTTC.

The table lists this clonotype with many counts. The J gene is TRBJ2-1, the V gene TRBV14; D unresolved. V lost 3 bases and J 7 bases, leaving 19 bases between the germline ends. CDR1 and CDR2 from the germline V gene are SGHDN and FVKESK. The CDR3 has 16 residues. CDR3 amino acids: CASSHIYGGGHNEQFF. Here the CDR3 DNA reads TGTGCCAGCAGCCATATCTACGGTGGCGGTCATAATGAGCAGTTCTTC.

This clonotype was picked up many times. The chain combines TRBV2 with TRBJ1-4, with 9 bases that match TRBD1. The CDR3 has 15 amino acids. V lost 6 bases and J lost 0; bases outside the gene matches: 2. Germline V gene data show CDR1 as SNHLY and CDR2 as FYNNEI. CDR3 region: CASRDRGATNEKLFF. The CDR3 DNA follows: TGTGCCAGCAGGGACAGGGGTGCAACTAATGAAAAACTGTTTTTT.

Many counts were recorded for this clonotype. The chain is built from TRBV11-2 and TRBJ2-4; 11 bases are shared with TRBD2. This CDR3 is 15 amino acids long. From germline, CDR1 is SGHAT and CDR2 FQNNGV. J was trimmed by 4 bases and V by 5 bases; bases with no gene match: 4. CDR3 in DNA: TGTGCCAGCAGCCCCGGGACTAGCGGAAAAAACATTCAGTACTTC. Protein: CASSPGTSGKNIQYF.

This clonotype was found many times. The CDR3 DNA reads as TGTGCCAGCAGTCCACGGGGACCGAAATCGGGAAACCAGCCCCAGCATTTT. Residues: CASSPRGPKSGNQPQHF. The chain carries TRBV6-6 and TRBJ1-5; D might be TRBD1 (5 bases). V shed 5 bases and J shed 7 bases, with 24 bases lying between them. CDR1 and CDR2 (germline): MNHNY, SVGAGI (reference sequence). CDR3 size: 17 residues.

Comments on this clonotype: This could be a read error, since a much larger clone is one nucleotide away. V is TRBV27 and J is TRBJ2-1; 11 nucleotides line up with TRBD2. In germline, CDR1 is MNHEY, CDR2 SMNVEV (reference sequence). CDR3 length: 13 amino acids. The CDR3 DNA reads TGTGCCAGCAGGACTAGCGGGGTAAATGAGAAGTTCTTC. Residues: CASRTSGVNEKFF.

The table lists this clonotype with a few counts. The chain uses TRBV30 and TRBJ2-6; D perhaps matches TRBD1 (6 bases). The V end lost 4 bases, the J end lost 2 bases, and 15 bases lay between the germline ends. Germline CDR1 and CDR2: GTSNPN and SVGIG (reference sequence). This CDR3 is built from 16 residues. The CDR3: CAWIKGGRTGANVLTF. The CDR3 DNA follows: TGTGCCTGGATAAAAGGGGGAAGGACTGGGGCCAACGTCCTGACTTTC.

The genes are TRBV3-1 and TRBJ1-3, with D unresolved. The CDR3 loop spans 14 amino acids. Germline V CDR1 and CDR2: LGHDT, YNNKEL (reference sequence). Trimming shortened V by 4 bases and J by 0 bases, and 7 bases separated the two germline ends. Written as DNA, the CDR3 is TGTGCCAGCAGCCTTGGGATCTCTGGAAACACCATATATTTT. It specifies CASSLGISGNTIYF.

This chain uses TRBV5-1 with TRBJ2-2, with 8 bases identical to TRBD2. J lost 17 bases, V lost 3 bases, and 24 bases had no gene match. The CDR3 totals 17 residues. The V gene's germline CDR1 is SGHRS and CDR2 YFSETQ. The CDR3 region is CASSSFRGGGTGELVFF. The CDR3 DNA follows: TGCGCCAGCAGCTCCTTCCGGGGGGGTGGTACCGGGGAGCTGGTTTTTTTT. Variable domain in full (rest from reference TRBV5-1 and TRBJ2-2): KAGVTQTPRYLIKTRGQQVTLSCSPISGHRSVSWYQQTPGQGLQFLFEYFSETQRNKGNFPGRFSGRQFSNSRSEMNVSTLELGDSALYLCASSSFRGGGTGELVFFGEGSRLTVL.

The genes are TRBV9 and TRBJ1-1, with D perhaps TRBD1 (6 bases). The CDR3 runs 15 residues. Trimming stripped 3 bases from V and 5 bases from J, with 17 bases between. Germline V lookup: CDR1 SGDLS, CDR2 YYNGEE. In DNA form, the CDR3 reads TGTGCCAGCAGCGCCGAGGGGGGGGAGGGGACTGAAGCTTTCTTT. It translates to CASSAEGGEGTEAFF.

In this sample, this clonotype turned up many times. The CDR3, as DNA: TGTGCCAGCATCTCAGTTGGCACTGAAGCTTTCTTT. This gives the protein CASISVGTEAFF. This chain joins TRBV12-3 or TRBV12-4 and TRBJ1-1; D not certain. The CDR3 is 12 amino acids. V lost 7 bases to trimming and J lost 4 bases, with 10 bases between them.

This clonotype was seen many times. This chain uses TRBV6-2 or TRBV6-3 with TRBJ1-2; unclear D gene. V was shortened by 5 bases and J by 4 bases, with 8 bases between the two germline ends. The length of the CDR3 is 12 residues. From germline, CDR1 is MNHEY and CDR2 SVGEGT. In DNA form, the CDR3 reads TGTGCCAGCAGTCAAACACGCTATGGCTACACCTTC. This encodes CASSQTRYGYTF.

This clonotype occurred many times. V is TRBV5-5 and J is TRBJ2-3, with D possibly TRBD1 on 5 matching bases. Germline CDR1 is SGHKS and CDR2 is YYEKEE (reference sequence). This CDR3 comprises 15 residues. V lost 1 base and J 2 bases, leaving 11 bases between the germline ends. CDR3: CASSLSRVDTDTQYF. DNA for the CDR3: TGTGCCAGCAGCTTGTCCAGGGTTGACACAGATACGCAGTATTTT. Full variable domain (outside the CDR3, taken from reference TRBV5-5 and TRBJ2-3): DAGVTQSPTHLIKTRGQQVTLRCSPISGHKSVSWYQQVLGQGPQFIFQYYEKEERGRGNFPDRFSARQFPNYSSELNVNALLLGDSALYLCASSLSRVDTDTQYFGPGTRLTVL.

This clonotype was picked up many times. The chain links TRBV29-1 to TRBJ2-5; TRBD2 matches 7 bases. Germline values: CDR1 SQVTM, CDR2 ANQGSEA. Trimming removed 0 bases from V and 5 bases from J; junction bases left unmatched: 6. The CDR3 contains 14 residues. CDR3 nucleotides: TGCAGCGTTGAAGACTGGGGGGGAGGCGAGACCCAGTACTTC. It is translated as CSVEDWGGGETQYF.

Ten or more counts support this clonotype. The chain combines TRBV25-1 with TRBJ2-1; 11 positions match TRBD1. The ends lost 3 bases at V and 3 bases at J; junction bases unmatched: 4. CDR1 and CDR2 from the germline V gene are MGHDK and SYGVNS. The CDR3 sequence is 16 residues long. The CDR3 DNA sequence: TGTGCCAGCAGTGATCGGGACAGGGGGAACTACAATGAGCAGTTCTTC. It specifies CASSDRDRGNYNEQFF.

This clonotype appeared many times. The chain recombines TRBV7-2 with TRBJ1-6, with D hard to call. In germline, CDR1 is SGHTA, CDR2 FQGNSA. V shed 1 base and J shed 7 bases, with 11 bases lying between them. This CDR3 comprises 15 residues. For the CDR3, the DNA is TGTGCCAGCAGCTTAGTTCCAGGAATAAATTCACCCCTCCACTTT. It yields the protein CASSLVPGINSPLHF. The whole variable domain, remainder taken from reference TRBV7-2 and TRBJ1-6, is GAGVSQSPSNKVTEKGKDVELRCDPISGHTALYWYRQSLGQGLEFLIYFQGNSAPDKSGLPSDRFSAERTGGSVSTLTIQRTQQEDSAVYLCASSLVPGINSPLHFGNGTRLTVT.

This clonotype was seen at least ten times. CDR3 in DNA: TGTGCCAGCAGTGGGGGGGTACTATCCTACGAGCAGTACTTC. This encodes CASSGGVLSYEQYF. The chain combines TRBV6-5 with TRBJ2-7; TRBD2 matches 7 bases. Germline lookup yields CDR1 MNHEY and CDR2 SVGAGI. This CDR3 has 14 residues. After removal of 5 bases from V and 1 base from J, the junction contained 5 bases not matched to a gene.

This clonotype was counted many times. The chain uses TRBV3-1 and TRBJ2-1; the match to TRBD2 covers 11 bases. Germline V CDR1 and CDR2: LGHDT, YNNKEL (reference sequence). The CDR3 has 15 residues. V shed 0 bases and J 9 bases; nucleotides not matched to a gene: 4. CDR3 region: CASSQEVLAGGEQFF. The CDR3 nucleotides read TGTGCCAGCAGCCAAGAAGTCCTAGCGGGGGGTGAGCAGTTCTTC.